There are a few counts of the clone carrying this T cell receptor (beta chain). Its antigen is not known. Germline CDR1 is MGHDK and CDR2 is SYGVNS. V was pared by 1 base and J by 5 bases, with 6 bases between. This CDR3 has 14 residues. The data were obtained in a study of identical twins. Findings and limits, study-wide: Cross-sectional statistical analysis, not tracking of the same donors, underpinned the conclusions.

TCRdb re-called the 5' RACE reads through MiXCR, storing one row per CDR3 protein. Here the sample spans more than 1.5 million distinct CDR3 sequences, about 31% being singletons. Donors uniformly comprised healthy Caucasians. The chain recombines TRBV25-1 with TRBJ1-6; no clear D gene. The source of this sequence is a newborn girl in good health. Sequenced sample: cord blood. CDR3 sequence (DNA): TGTGCCAGCAGTGAATGGCCTAATAATTCACCCCTCCACTTT. It encodes CASSEWPNNSPLHF.